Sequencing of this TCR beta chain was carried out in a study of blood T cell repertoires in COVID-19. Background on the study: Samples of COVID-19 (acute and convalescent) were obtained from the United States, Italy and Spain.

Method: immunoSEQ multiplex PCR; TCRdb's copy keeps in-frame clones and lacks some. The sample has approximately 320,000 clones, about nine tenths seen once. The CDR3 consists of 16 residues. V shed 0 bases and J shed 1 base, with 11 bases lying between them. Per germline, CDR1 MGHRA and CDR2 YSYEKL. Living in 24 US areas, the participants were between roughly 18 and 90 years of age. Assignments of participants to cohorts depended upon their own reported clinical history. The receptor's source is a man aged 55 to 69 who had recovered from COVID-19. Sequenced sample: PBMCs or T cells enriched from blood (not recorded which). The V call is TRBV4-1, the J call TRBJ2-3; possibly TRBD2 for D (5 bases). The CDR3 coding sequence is TGCGCCAGCAGCCAAGATATAGCGAGAGGCACAGATACGCAGTATTTT. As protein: CASSQDIARGTDTQYF.